This passage covers 28 T cell receptor beta chains from one sample sequenced in a study of cytomegalovirus exposure and HLA in healthy donors. The PCR made use of 60 Vbeta and 13 Jbeta primers. Clones were sequenced by immunoSEQ multiplex PCR, and TCRdb holds only the in-frame ones, with some missing. Of some 200,000 clones listed, around 77% were seen once; the top ten hold under 3%. What was sequenced was PBMCs. The receptors come from a woman aged 25 to 45 in good health and CMV-seronegative.

The chain joins TRBV10-3 to TRBJ2-3, with D tentatively TRBD1 (5 bases). Germline V lookup: CDR1 ENHRY, CDR2 SYGVKD. V shed 7 bases and J shed 2 bases, with 19 bases lying between them. There are 16 residues in the CDR3. CDR3: CAINKRGPGSTDTQYF. CDR3 bases: TGTGCCATCAACAAAAGGGGTCCGGGTTCCACAGATACGCAGTATTTT.

The gene calls are TRBV18 and TRBJ2-1; a weak D match, TRBD1 (5 bases). Germline values: CDR1 KGHSH, CDR2 LQKENI. This CDR3 comprises 15 residues. Trimming shortened V by 0 bases and J by 5 bases, and 11 bases separated the two germline ends. DNA for the CDR3: TGTGCCAGCTCACCACCGTCCAGGGTACACAATGAGCAGTTCTTC. It translates to CASSPPSRVHNEQFF.

This clone was counted between two and nine times. The gene calls are TRBV4-2 and TRBJ2-7; weak D call: TRBD2 (7 bases). CDR3 length: 14 amino acids. V was trimmed by 6 bases and J by 2 bases, leaving 14 bases between them. Germline V gene lookup returns CDR1 LGHNA and CDR2 YNFKEQ. CDR3 region: CASSLRGPPYEQYF. CDR3 nucleotides: TGTGCCAGCAGTCTGCGGGGGCCTCCCTACGAGCAGTACTTC.

The chain links TRBV29-1 to TRBJ1-2; 7 bases are shared with TRBD1. J lost 1 base, V lost 6 bases, and 14 bases had no gene match. The CDR3 is made up of 16 amino acids. CDR1 is SQVTM and CDR2 is ANQGSEA in the germline V gene. The CDR3 reads CSVILGRDSFNYGYTF. The CDR3 nucleotides are TGCAGCGTCATTCTCGGCCGGGACAGCTTTAACTATGGCTACACCTTC.

This clone was seen a single time. The V gene is TRBV9, the J gene TRBJ2-5; 12 nucleotides match TRBD2. The V segment lost 1 base and the J segment 4 bases; nucleotides outside the gene matches: 8. CDR1 is SGDLS and CDR2 is YYNGEE in the germline V gene. There are 17 residues in the CDR3. The CDR3 protein is CASSVSPLAGGPETQYF. The DNA of the CDR3 is TGTGCCAGCAGCGTATCACCTCTAGCGGGGGGGCCAGAGACCCAGTACTTC.

This clone appeared a few times. The CDR3, as DNA: TGTGCCAGCATGGGGACAGGGGGCAATGAGCAGTTCTTC. Encoded protein: CASMGTGGNEQFF. The rearrangement uses TRBV6-1 and TRBJ2-1; 11 bases agree with TRBD1. The germline V gene encodes CDR1 MNHNS and CDR2 SASEGT. Trimming removed 7 bases from V and 6 bases from J; junction bases left unmatched: 2. This CDR3 is 13 amino acids long.

The J gene is TRBJ1-2, the V gene TRBV6-5; 8 nucleotides align to TRBD1. The CDR3 has 14 residues. Trimming removed 1 base from V and 5 bases from J; junction bases left unmatched: 3. Germline V lookup: CDR1 MNHEY, CDR2 SVGAGI. The CDR3 loop reads CASSYWDRRYGYTF. The CDR3 DNA follows: TGTGCCAGCAGTTACTGGGACAGGAGGTATGGCTACACCTTC.

The rearrangement links TRBV7-2 to TRBJ2-1; 7 bases map to TRBD2. The junction had 6 bases not matched to a gene; V was cut back by 0 bases and J by 7 bases. Germline CDR1 reads SGHTA; CDR2 reads FQGNSA. The CDR3 sequence is 15 residues long. The DNA of the CDR3 is TGTGCCAGCAGCTTAGCAAGCGGGGTGAGTAATGAGCAGTTCTTC. It codes for CASSLASGVSNEQFF. Variable domain in full (rest from reference TRBV7-2 and TRBJ2-1): GAGVSQSPSNKVTEKGKDVELRCDPISGHTALYWYRQSLGQGLEFLIYFQGNSAPDKSGLPSDRFSAERTGGSVSTLTIQRTQQEDSAVYLCASSLASGVSNEQFFGPGTRLTVL.

V gene TRBV9 combines with J gene TRBJ1-1, with 9 bases matching TRBD1. V lost 4 bases to trimming and J lost 7 bases; unmatched junction nucleotides: 8. CDR1 is SGDLS, CDR2 YYNGEE, per germline. The length of the CDR3 is 14 residues. CDR3 DNA sequence: TGTGCCAGCAGCCCTCGGACAGGGGAAGGTGAAGCTTTCTTT. It encodes CASSPRTGEGEAFF.

The chain recombines TRBV14 with TRBJ2-1; tentatively, D is TRBD2 (6 bases). Trimming removed 3 bases at V and 6 bases at J, with 15 bases between. Germline lookup yields CDR1 SGHDN and CDR2 FVKESK. The CDR3 is made up of 15 amino acids. The CDR3: CASSQRMWGLNEQFF. CDR3 bases: TGTGCCAGCAGCCAGAGAATGTGGGGACTCAATGAGCAGTTCTTC.

This clone has a handful of counts. This chain uses TRBV15 with TRBJ2-7; weak D call: TRBD1 (5 bases). The length of the CDR3 is 13 residues. Trimming removed 7 bases from V and 6 bases from J, with 16 bases in between. Germline CDR1 reads LNHNV; CDR2 reads YYDKDF (reference sequence). The CDR3 nucleotides are TGTGCCACCACCTCTTGTACAGGCTGCGAGCAGTACTTC. It specifies CATTSCTGCEQYF.

V and J are TRBV27 and TRBJ1-1, with D perhaps matching TRBD1 (5 bases). The germline V gene encodes CDR1 MNHEY and CDR2 SMNVEV (reference sequence). V dropped 1 base and J dropped 4 bases, with 10 bases sitting between them. The CDR3 is 14 amino acids. The CDR3 loop is CASSLFQGSTEAFF. The CDR3 DNA reads TGTGCCAGCAGTTTATTCCAGGGCTCCACTGAAGCTTTCTTT.

About this clone itself: Other nucleotide sequences in the sample specify the same CDR3. This rearrangement joins TRBV29-1 to TRBJ2-5, with a tentative D call TRBD1 (6 bases). This CDR3 has 11 amino acids. Trimming removed 5 bases at V and 4 bases at J, with 8 bases between. Looked up from germline, CDR1 is SQVTM and CDR2 is ANQGSEA. The DNA of the CDR3 is TGCAGCGTTTTCAGGGGAGAGACCCAGTACTTC. Amino acids: CSVFRGETQYF. The whole variable domain, remainder taken from reference TRBV29-1 and TRBJ2-5, is SAVISQKPSRDICQRGTSLTIQCQVDSQVTMMFWYRQQPGQSLTLIATANQGSEATYESGFVIDKFPISRPNLTFSTLTVSNMSPEDSSIYLCSVFRGETQYFGPGTRLLVL.

V and J are TRBV5-1 and TRBJ1-1; TRBD1 agrees at 7 bases. Germline CDR1 is SGHRS and CDR2 is YFSETQ. The CDR3 covers 13 residues. With V trimmed by 4 bases and J by 7 bases, 7 bases remained unmatched. The CDR3 DNA follows: TGCGCCAGCAGCCGTGACAGGGTTGGTGAAGCTTTCTTT. Translating gives CASSRDRVGEAFF.

The V call is TRBV5-6, the J call TRBJ2-5; TRBD1 aligns across 7 bases. The CDR3 is 16 residues long. The junction had 11 bases not matched to a gene; V was cut back by 5 bases and J by 1 base. Germline lookup yields CDR1 SGHDT and CDR2 YYEEEE. CDR3 DNA: TGTGCCAGCAGACTACAGGGGACAACTTTCCAAGAGACCCAGTACTTC. This translates into CASRLQGTTFQETQYF.

CDR3 bases: TGTGCCAGCAGTCTTACCGGGACTAGCGTCTCCTACGAGCAGTACTTC. This gives the protein CASSLTGTSVSYEQYF. The J gene is TRBJ2-7, the V gene TRBV5-5, with 10 positions matching TRBD2. Trimming took 5 bases from V and 0 from J; bases not matched to a gene: 8. In germline, CDR1 is SGHKS, CDR2 YYEKEE (reference sequence). The CDR3 is 16 residues long.

The chain is built from TRBV7-9 and TRBJ2-1; no firm D call. V was cut by 8 bases and J by 3 bases, with 5 bases left in between. The CDR3 contains 11 residues. Looked up from germline, CDR1 is SEHNR and CDR2 is FQNEAQ (reference sequence). The CDR3 DNA sequence: TGTGCCAGCGGCGGCTACAATGAGCAGTTCTTC. Translation gives CASGGYNEQFF.

The chain uses TRBV6-5 and TRBJ1-5; 8 bases are shared with TRBD1. The CDR3 is made up of 14 amino acids. CDR1 MNHEY and CDR2 SVGAGI come from the germline V gene. V dropped 5 bases and J dropped 5; count of bases not matched to a gene: 5. The CDR3 DNA sequence: TGTGCCAGCAGTCCGCAGGGGGCATATCAGCCCCAGCATTTT. Its protein is CASSPQGAYQPQHF.

V and J are TRBV11-3 and TRBJ2-1; D might be TRBD2 (6 bases). Between the trimmed V and J ends, which lost 1 base and 8 bases, there was a span of 12 bases. Per the germline V gene, CDR1 is SGHNT and CDR2 is YENEEA. This CDR3 is built from 14 residues. CDR3 protein: CASSLGGTGDEQFF. As DNA, the CDR3 is TGTGCCAGCAGCTTAGGCGGGACGGGCGATGAGCAGTTCTTC.

V is TRBV2 and J is TRBJ2-5; 11 nucleotides match TRBD2. The CDR3 has 18 amino acids. From germline, CDR1 is SNHLY and CDR2 FYNNEI. Unmatched junction bases numbered 14, after V lost 8 bases and J lost 0 bases. CDR3 sequence: CASPEGASGRPNQETQYF. Written as DNA, the CDR3 is TGTGCCAGCCCGGAAGGGGCTAGCGGGAGGCCAAACCAAGAGACCCAGTACTTC.

The V and J genes are TRBV6-7 and TRBJ2-2; 8 nucleotides line up with TRBD2. TRBV6-7 is an ORF, with its function uncertain. V lost 5 bases and J lost 8; bases outside the gene matches: 13. This CDR3 has 16 residues. The CDR3 here is CASSHFERGRWGELFF. Here the CDR3 DNA reads TGTGCCAGCAGTCATTTCGAGCGGGGGCGATGGGGGGAGCTGTTTTTT.

V is TRBV7-9 and J is TRBJ2-7, with D uncertain. CDR1 is SEHNR and CDR2 is FQNEAQ in the germline V gene (reference sequence). The CDR3 contains 11 residues. V lost 3 bases, J lost 6 bases, and 6 bases lay in between. CDR3 amino acids: CASSFTVEQYF. The DNA of the CDR3 is TGTGCCAGCAGCTTCACTGTCGAGCAGTACTTC.

The rearrangement links TRBV6-1 to TRBJ2-3; 10 nucleotides line up with TRBD2. The CDR3 has 14 amino acids. J gave up 2 bases and V 9 bases, and 5 bases lay outside the gene matches. Germline CDR1 MNHNS, CDR2 SASEGT. CDR3 protein: CASLAGEDTDTQYF. CDR3 nucleotides: TGTGCCAGTCTAGCGGGAGAGGACACAGATACGCAGTATTTT.

J is TRBJ1-2 and V is TRBV7-9; D gene ambiguous. Trimming took 11 bases from V and 1 from J, leaving 11 bases between them. Germline assignment: CDR1 SEHNR and CDR2 FQNEAQ (reference sequence). The CDR3 is 12 amino acids. The CDR3 loop reads CASTTDNYGYTF. The CDR3 DNA follows: TGTGCCTCCACAACCGATAACTATGGCTACACCTTC.

The chain recombines TRBV6-1 with TRBJ1-4; tentative D call: TRBD1 (6 bases). The germline V and J ends were trimmed by 4 bases and 8 bases, with 11 bases remaining between them. Germline CDR1 reads MNHNS; CDR2 reads SASEGT. The CDR3 has 13 amino acids. CDR3 sequence: CASSARGDEKLFF. The CDR3 DNA is TGTGCCAGCAGTGCCAGGGGCGACGAAAAACTGTTTTTT.

V and J are TRBV5-1 and TRBJ2-1; 11 bases are shared with TRBD2. Germline V gene lookup returns CDR1 SGHRS and CDR2 YFSETQ. Trimming cost V 4 bases and J 5 bases; bases outside gene matches: 11. The CDR3 is 17 amino acids. As DNA, the CDR3 is TGCGCCAGCAGCCCCGAACTAGCGGGAGAATTCCACAATGAGCAGTTCTTC. Its protein product is CASSPELAGEFHNEQFF.

The CDR3 DNA is TGTGCCAGCCGCACATTTGGGGGCGTACCCTACGAGCAGTACTTC. The encoded protein is CASRTFGGVPYEQYF. V is TRBV28 and J is TRBJ2-7, with TRBD1 as a possible D gene (6 bases). Trimming removed 8 bases at V and 2 bases at J, with 19 bases between. The CDR3 is 15 residues long. Germline-derived CDR1 and CDR2 are MDHEN and SYDVKM.

In the case of this clone: Since no conserved phenylalanine or tryptophan closes the CDR3, a read error is the likely cause. The DNA is omitted, as the CDR3 cannot be located on it reliably, and the CDR3 follows TCRdb's listing. The chain combines TRBV30 with TRBJ2-3; the table names TRBD1, a call not compared with the DNA. Germline-derived CDR1 and CDR2 are GTSNPN and SVGIG (reference sequence). From its first to its last residue, the CDR3 has 15 amino acids. The CDR3 here is CAWSLRTKGGTGPRS.